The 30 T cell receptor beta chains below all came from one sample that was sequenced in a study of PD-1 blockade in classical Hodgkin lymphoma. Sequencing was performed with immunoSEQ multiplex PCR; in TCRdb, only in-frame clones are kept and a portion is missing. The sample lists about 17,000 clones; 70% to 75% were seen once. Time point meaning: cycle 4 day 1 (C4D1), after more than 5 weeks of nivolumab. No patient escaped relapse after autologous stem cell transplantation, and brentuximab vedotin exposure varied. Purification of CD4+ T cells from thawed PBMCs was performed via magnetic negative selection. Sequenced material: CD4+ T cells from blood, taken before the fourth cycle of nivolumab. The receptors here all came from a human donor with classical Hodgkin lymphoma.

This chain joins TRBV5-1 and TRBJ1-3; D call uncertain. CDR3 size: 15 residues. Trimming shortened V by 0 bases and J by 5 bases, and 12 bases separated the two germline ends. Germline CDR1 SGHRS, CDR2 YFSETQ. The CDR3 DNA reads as TGCGCCAGCAGCTTGGATCGTGGTAGCAGAAACACCATATATTTT. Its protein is CASSLDRGSRNTIYF.

As DNA, the CDR3 is TGTGCCAGCGGTAGCGGGGGGCCCGGGACGCAGTATTTT. Amino acid sequence: CASGSGGPGTQYF. This chain joins TRBV11-3 and TRBJ2-3; 10 nucleotides line up with TRBD2. With 8 bases clipped from V and 9 bases from J, the junction kept 8 bases outside the gene matches. From germline, CDR1 is SGHNT and CDR2 YENEEA. The CDR3 extends over 13 amino acids. Together with reference TRBV11-3 and TRBJ2-3, the CDR3 gives the full variable domain: EAGVVQSPRYKIIEKKQPVAFWCNPISGHNTLYWYLQNLGQGPELLIRYENEEAVDDSQLPKDRFSAERLKGVDSTLKIQPAELGDSAVYLCASGSGGPGTQYFGPGTRLTVL.

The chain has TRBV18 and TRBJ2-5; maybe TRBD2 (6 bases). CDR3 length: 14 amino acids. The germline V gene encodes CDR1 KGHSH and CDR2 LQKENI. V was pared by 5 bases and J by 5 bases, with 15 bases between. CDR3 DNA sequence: TGTGCCAGCTCAGGAGGAGGGCTATGGGAGACCCAGTACTTC. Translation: CASSGGGLWETQYF.

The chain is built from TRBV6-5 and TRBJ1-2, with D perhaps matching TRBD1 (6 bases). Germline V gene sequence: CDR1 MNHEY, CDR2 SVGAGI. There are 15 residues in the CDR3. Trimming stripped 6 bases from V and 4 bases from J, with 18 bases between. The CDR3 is CASRSQLGAGYGYTF. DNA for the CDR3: TGTGCCAGCAGGTCACAATTGGGGGCTGGCTATGGCTACACCTTC.

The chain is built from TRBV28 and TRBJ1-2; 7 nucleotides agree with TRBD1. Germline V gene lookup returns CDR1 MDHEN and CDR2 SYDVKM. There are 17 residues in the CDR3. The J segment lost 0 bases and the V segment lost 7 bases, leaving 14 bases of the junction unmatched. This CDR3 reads CASNRGLGVASNYGYTF. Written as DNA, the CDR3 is TGTGCCAGCAACAGGGGTCTGGGGGTGGCATCTAACTATGGCTACACCTTC.

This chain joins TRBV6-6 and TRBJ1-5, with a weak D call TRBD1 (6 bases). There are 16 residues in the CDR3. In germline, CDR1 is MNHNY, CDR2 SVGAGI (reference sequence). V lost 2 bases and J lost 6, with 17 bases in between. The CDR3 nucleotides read TGTGCCAGCAGTTACGACAGGCCTCTACTTGGTCAGCCCCAGCATTTT. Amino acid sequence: CASSYDRPLLGQPQHF.

The CDR3 region is CASSLGGASGYEQYF. The CDR3 nucleotides are TGCGCCAGCAGCTTGGGTGGGGCCTCGGGCTACGAGCAGTACTTC. The chain links TRBV5-1 to TRBJ2-7; D may be TRBD1 (5 bases). The germline CDR1 and CDR2 sequences are SGHRS and YFSETQ. V was trimmed by 0 bases and J by 3 bases, leaving 13 bases between them. The CDR3 extends over 15 amino acids.

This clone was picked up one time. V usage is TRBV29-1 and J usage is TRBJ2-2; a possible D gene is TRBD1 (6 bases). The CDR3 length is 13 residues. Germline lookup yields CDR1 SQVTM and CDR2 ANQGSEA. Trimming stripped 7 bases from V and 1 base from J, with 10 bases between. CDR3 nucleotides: TGCAGCGCCGGGACAAGGAACACCGGGGAGCTGTTTTTT. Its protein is CSAGTRNTGELFF.

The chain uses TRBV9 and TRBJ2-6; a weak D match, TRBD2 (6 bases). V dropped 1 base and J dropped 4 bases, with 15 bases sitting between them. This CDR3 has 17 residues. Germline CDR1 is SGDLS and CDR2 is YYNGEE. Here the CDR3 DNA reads TGTGCCAGCAGCGTAACTCGGGGGTCGGCGGGGGCCAACGTCCTGACTTTC. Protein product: CASSVTRGSAGANVLTF.

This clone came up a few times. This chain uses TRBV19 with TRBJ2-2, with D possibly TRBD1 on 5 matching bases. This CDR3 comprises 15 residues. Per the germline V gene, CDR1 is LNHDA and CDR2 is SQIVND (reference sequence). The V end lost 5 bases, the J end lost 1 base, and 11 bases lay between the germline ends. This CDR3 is CASSLGDRNTGELFF. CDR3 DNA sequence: TGTGCCAGTAGTCTTGGTGACAGGAACACCGGGGAGCTGTTTTTT.

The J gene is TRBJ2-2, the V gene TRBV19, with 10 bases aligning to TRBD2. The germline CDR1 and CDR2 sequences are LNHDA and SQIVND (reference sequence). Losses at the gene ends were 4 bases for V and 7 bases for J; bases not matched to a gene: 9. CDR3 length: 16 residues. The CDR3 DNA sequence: TGTGCCAGTAGTAGGGCTAGCGGGAGCATTGACGGGGAGCTGTTTTTT. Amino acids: CASSRASGSIDGELFF.

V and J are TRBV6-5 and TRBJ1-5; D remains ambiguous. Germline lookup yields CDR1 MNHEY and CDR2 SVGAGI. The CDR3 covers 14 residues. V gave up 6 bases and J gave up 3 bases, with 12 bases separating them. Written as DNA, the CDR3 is TGTGCCAGCAGGTCTGTGATGAACAATCAGCCCCAGCATTTT. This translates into CASRSVMNNQPQHF.

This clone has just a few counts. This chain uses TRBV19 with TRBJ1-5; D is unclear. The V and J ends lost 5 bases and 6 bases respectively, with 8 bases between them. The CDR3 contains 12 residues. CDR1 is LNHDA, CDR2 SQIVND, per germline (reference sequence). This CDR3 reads CASSQSFQPQHF. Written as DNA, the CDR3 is TGTGCCAGTAGTCAAAGTTTTCAGCCCCAGCATTTT.

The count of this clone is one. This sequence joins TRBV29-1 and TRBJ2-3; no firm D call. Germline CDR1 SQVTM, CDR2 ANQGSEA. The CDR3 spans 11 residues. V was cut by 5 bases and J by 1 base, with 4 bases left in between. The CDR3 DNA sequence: TGCAGCGTTATGGGCACAGATACGCAGTATTTT. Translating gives CSVMGTDTQYF.

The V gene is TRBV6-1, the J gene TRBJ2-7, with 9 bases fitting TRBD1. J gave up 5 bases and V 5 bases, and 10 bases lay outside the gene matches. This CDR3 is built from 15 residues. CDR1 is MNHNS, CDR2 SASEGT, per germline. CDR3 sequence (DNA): TGTGCCAGCAGTCAAGAGGGGACAGGGAGCAACGAGCAGTACTTC. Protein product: CASSQEGTGSNEQYF.

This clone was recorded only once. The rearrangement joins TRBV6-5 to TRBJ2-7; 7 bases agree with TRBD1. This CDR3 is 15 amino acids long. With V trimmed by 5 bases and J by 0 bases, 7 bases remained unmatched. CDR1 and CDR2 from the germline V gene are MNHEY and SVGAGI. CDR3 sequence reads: CASSAFWDSSYEQYF. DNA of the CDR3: TGTGCCAGCAGTGCATTTTGGGACAGCTCCTACGAGCAGTACTTC.

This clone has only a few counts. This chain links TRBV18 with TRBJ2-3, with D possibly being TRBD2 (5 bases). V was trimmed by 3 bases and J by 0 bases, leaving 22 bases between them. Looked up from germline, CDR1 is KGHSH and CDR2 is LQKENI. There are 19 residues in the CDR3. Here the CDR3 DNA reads TGTGCCAGCTCACCCTTGGGGAGCAGAGCTCGTACTAGCACAGATACGCAGTATTTT. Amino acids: CASSPLGSRARTSTDTQYF.

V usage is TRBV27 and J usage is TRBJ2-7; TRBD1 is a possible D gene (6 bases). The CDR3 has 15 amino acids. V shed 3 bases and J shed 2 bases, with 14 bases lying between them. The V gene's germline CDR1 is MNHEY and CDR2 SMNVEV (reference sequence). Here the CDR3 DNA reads TGTGCCAGCAGTTTTGCGAACAGGGCGGCCTACGAGCAGTACTTC. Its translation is CASSFANRAAYEQYF.

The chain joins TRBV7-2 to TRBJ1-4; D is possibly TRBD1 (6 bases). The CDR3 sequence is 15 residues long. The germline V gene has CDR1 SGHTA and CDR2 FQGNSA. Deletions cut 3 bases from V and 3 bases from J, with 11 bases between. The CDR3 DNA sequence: TGTGCCAGCAGCTTCCAGGGGACTTCTAATGAAAAACTGTTTTTT. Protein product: CASSFQGTSNEKLFF.

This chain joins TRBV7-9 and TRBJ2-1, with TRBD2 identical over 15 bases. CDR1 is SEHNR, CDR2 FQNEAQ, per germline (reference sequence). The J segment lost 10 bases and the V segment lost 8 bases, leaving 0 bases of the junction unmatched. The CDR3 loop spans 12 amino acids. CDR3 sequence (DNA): TGTGCCAGCGGACTAGCGGGGGGGGAGCAGTTCTTC. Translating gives CASGLAGGEQFF. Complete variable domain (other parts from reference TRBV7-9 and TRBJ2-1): DTGVSQNPRHKITKRGQNVTFRCDPISEHNRLYWYRQTLGQGPEFLTYFQNEAQLEKSRLLSDRFSAERPKGSFSTLEIQRTEQGDSAMYLCASGLAGGEQFFGPGTRLTVL.

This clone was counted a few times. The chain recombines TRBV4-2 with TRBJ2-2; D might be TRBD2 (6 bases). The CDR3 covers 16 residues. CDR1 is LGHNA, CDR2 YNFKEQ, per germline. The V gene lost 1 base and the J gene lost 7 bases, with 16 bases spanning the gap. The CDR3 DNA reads TGTGCCAGCAGCCAAGCGGCGGGGTCGGTCTACGGGGAGCTGTTTTTT. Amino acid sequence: CASSQAAGSVYGELFF.

The DNA of the CDR3 is TGTGCCAGCAGCTTAGCCAATCTGGGCAGCACAGATACGCAGTATTTT. As protein: CASSLANLGSTDTQYF. The chain employs TRBV7-2 and TRBJ2-3; D is unclear. Trimming removed 0 bases at V and 0 bases at J, with 10 bases between. The CDR3 totals 16 residues. Looked up from germline, CDR1 is SGHTA and CDR2 is FQGNSA.

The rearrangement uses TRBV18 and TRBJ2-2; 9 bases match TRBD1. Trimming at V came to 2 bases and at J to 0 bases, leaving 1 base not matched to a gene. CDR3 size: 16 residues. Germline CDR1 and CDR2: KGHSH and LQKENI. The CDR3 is CASSPRDRANTGELFF. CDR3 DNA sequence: TGTGCCAGCTCACCAAGGGACAGGGCGAACACCGGGGAGCTGTTTTTT.

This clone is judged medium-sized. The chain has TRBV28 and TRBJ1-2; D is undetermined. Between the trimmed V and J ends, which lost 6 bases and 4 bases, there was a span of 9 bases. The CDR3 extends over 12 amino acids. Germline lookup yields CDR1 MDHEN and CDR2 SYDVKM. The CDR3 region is CASSPKGYGYTF. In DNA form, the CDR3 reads TGTGCCAGCAGCCCAAAGGGCTATGGCTACACCTTC.

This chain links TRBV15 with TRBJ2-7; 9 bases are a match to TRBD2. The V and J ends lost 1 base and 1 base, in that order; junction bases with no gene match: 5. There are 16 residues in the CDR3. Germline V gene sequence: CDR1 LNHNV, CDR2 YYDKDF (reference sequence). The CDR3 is CATSRGLREGSYEQYF. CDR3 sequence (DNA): TGTGCCACCAGCAGAGGCTTGCGGGAGGGTTCCTACGAGCAGTACTTC.

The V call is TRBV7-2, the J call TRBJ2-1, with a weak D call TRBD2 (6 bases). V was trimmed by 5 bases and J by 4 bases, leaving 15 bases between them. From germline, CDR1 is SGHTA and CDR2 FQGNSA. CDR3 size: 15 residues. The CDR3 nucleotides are TGTGCCAGCAGCCAAAGCTTTGGGACTTACAATGAGCAGTTCTTC. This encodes CASSQSFGTYNEQFF. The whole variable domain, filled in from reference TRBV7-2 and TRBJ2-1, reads GAGVSQSPSNKVTEKGKDVELRCDPISGHTALYWYRQSLGQGLEFLIYFQGNSAPDKSGLPSDRFSAERTGGSVSTLTIQRTQQEDSAVYLCASSQSFGTYNEQFFGPGTRLTVL.

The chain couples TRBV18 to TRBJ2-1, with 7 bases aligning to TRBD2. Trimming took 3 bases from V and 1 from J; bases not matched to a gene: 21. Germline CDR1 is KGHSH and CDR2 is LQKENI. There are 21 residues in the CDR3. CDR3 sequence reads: CASSPARGSIGQERSYNEQFF. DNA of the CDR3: TGTGCCAGCTCACCTGCGCGGGGGTCTATTGGACAAGAGAGGTCCTACAATGAGCAGTTCTTC.

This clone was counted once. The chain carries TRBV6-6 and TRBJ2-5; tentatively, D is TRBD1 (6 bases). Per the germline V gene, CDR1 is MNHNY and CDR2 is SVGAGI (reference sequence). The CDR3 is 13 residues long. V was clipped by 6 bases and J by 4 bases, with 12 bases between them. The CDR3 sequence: CASSYTRGETQYF. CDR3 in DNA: TGTGCCAGCAGCTATACCAGGGGAGAGACCCAGTACTTC.

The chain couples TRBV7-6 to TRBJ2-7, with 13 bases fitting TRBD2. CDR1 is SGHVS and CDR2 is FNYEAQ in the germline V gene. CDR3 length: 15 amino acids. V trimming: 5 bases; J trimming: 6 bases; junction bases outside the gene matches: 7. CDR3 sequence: CASSPRLAGGREQYF. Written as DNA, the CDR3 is TGTGCCAGCAGCCCTCGACTAGCGGGGGGCCGCGAGCAGTACTTC.

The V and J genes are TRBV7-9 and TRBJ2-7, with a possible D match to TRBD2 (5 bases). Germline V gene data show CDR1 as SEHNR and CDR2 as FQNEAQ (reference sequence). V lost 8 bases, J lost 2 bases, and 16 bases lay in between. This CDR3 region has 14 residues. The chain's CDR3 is CASGGGLRPYEQYF. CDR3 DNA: TGTGCCAGCGGAGGCGGACTGAGACCCTACGAGCAGTACTTC.